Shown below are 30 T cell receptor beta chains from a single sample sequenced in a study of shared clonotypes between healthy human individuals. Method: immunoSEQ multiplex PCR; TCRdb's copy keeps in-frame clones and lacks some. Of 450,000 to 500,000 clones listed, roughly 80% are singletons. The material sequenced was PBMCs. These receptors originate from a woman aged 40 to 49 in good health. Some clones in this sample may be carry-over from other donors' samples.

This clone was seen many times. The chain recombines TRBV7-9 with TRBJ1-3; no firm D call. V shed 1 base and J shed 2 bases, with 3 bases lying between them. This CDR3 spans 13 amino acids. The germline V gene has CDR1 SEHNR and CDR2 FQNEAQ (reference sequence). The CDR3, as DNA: TGTGCCAGCAGCTTAGGGACTGGAAACACCATATATTTT. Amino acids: CASSLGTGNTIYF. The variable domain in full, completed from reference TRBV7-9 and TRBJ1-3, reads DTGVSQNPRHKITKRGQNVTFRCDPISEHNRLYWYRQTLGQGPEFLTYFQNEAQLEKSRLLSDRFSAERPKGSFSTLEIQRTEQGDSAMYLCASSLGTGNTIYFGEGSWLTVV.

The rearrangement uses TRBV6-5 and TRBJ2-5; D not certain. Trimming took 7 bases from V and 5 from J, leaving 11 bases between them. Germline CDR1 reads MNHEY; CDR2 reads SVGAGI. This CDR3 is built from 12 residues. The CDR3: CASTRDGETQYF. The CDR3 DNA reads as TGTGCCAGCACTAGGGATGGGGAGACCCAGTACTTC.

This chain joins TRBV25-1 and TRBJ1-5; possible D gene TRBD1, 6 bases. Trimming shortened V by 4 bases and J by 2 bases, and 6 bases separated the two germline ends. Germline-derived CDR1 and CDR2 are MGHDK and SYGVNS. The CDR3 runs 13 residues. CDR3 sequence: CASSGQGNQPQHF. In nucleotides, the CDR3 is TGTGCCAGCAGTGGACAGGGCAATCAGCCCCAGCATTTT. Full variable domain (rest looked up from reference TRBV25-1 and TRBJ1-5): EADIYQTPRYLVIGTGKKITLECSQTMGHDKMYWYQQDPGMELHLIHYSYGVNSTEKGDLSSESTVSRIRTEHFPLTLESARPSHTSQYLCASSGQGNQPQHFGDGTRLSIL.

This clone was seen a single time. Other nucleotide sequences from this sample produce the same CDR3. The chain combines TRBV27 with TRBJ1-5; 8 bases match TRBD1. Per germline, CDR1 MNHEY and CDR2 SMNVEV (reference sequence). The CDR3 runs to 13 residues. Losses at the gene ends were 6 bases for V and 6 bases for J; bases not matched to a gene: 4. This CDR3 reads CASRTGGGQPQHF. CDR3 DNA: TGTGCCAGCAGAACAGGGGGGGGTCAGCCCCAGCATTTT.

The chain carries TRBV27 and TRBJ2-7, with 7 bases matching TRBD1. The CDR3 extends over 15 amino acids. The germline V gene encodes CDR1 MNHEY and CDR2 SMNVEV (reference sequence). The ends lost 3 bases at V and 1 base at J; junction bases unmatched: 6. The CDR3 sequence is CASSFASGQSYEQYF. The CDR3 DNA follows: TGTGCCAGCAGTTTTGCTTCGGGACAGTCCTACGAGCAGTACTTC.

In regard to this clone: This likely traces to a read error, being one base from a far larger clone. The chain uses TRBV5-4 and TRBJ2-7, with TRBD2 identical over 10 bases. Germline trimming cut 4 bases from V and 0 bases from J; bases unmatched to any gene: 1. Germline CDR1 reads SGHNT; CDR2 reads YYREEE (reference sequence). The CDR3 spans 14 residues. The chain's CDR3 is CASSRTSGSYEQYF. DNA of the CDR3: TGTGCCAGCAGCAGGACTAGCGGCTCCTACGAGCAGTACTTC. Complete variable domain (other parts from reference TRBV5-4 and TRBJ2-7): ETGVTQSPTHLIKTRGQQVTLRCSSQSGHNTVSWYQQALGQGPQFIFQYYREEENGRGNFPPRFSGLQFPNYSSELNVNALELDDSALYLCASSRTSGSYEQYFGPGTRLTVT.

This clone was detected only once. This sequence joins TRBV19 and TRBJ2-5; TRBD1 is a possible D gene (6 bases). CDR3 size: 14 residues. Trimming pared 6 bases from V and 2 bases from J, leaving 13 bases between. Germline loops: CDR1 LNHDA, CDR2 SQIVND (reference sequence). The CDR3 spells CASRPSGTQETQYF. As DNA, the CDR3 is TGTGCCAGTAGGCCGTCCGGGACACAAGAGACCCAGTACTTC.

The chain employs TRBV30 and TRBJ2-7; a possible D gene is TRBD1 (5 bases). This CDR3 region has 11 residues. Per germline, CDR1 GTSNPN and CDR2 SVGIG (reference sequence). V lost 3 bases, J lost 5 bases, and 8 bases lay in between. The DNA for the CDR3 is TGTGCCTGGAGGGACATAAACGAGCAGTACTTC. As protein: CAWRDINEQYF.

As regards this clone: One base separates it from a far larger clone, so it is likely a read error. The CDR3 loop is CASSQEAGAGTGELFF. The DNA for the CDR3 is TGTGCCAGCAGCCAAGAGGCGGGAGCGGGCACCGGGGAGCTGTTTTTT. The chain has TRBV6-6 and TRBJ2-2; 7 nucleotides agree with TRBD2. V was pared by 6 bases and J by 4 bases, with 11 bases of the junction left unmatched. The CDR3 consists of 16 residues. Germline-derived CDR1 and CDR2 are MNHNY and SVGAGI (reference sequence).

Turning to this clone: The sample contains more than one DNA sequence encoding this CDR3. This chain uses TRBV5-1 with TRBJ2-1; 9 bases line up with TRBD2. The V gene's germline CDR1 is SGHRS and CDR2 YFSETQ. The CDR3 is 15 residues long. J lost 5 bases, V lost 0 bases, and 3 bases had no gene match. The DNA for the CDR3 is TGCGCCAGCAGCTTGGCCGCTAGCGGGGACAATGAGCAGTTCTTC. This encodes CASSLAASGDNEQFF.

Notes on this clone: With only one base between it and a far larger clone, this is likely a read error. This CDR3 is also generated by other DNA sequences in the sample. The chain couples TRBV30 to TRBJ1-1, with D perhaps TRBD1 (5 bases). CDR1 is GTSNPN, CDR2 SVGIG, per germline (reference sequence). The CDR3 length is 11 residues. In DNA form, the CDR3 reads TGTGCCTGGAGGGACATGACTGAAGCTCTCTTT. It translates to CAWRDMTEALF.

CDR3 nucleotides: TGTGCCAGCAGCTTAGCGGGGGACAGTAGGACCCAGTACTTC. It codes for CASSLAGDSRTQYF. V gene TRBV7-6 combines with J gene TRBJ2-5, with TRBD1 matching over 7 bases. Germline lookup yields CDR1 SGHVS and CDR2 FNYEAQ. This CDR3 region has 14 residues. The J segment lost 7 bases and the V segment lost 0 bases, leaving 5 bases of the junction unmatched.

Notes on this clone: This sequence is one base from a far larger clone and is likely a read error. CDR3 residues: CASRRDLNSERYF. CDR3 DNA: TGCGCCAGCAGAAGGGACCTCAATTCCGAGCGGTACTTC. The chain employs TRBV4-1 and TRBJ2-7; tentatively, D is TRBD1 or TRBD2 (5 bases each). The CDR3 totals 13 residues. Germline V gives CDR1 MGHRA, CDR2 YSYEKL.

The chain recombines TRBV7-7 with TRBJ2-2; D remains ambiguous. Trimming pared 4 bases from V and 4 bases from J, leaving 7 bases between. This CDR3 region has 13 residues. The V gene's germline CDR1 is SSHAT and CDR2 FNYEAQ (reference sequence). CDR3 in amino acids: CASSYAVTGELFF. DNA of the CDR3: TGTGCCAGCAGCTATGCTGTCACCGGGGAGCTGTTTTTT. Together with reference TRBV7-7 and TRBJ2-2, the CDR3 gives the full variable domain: GAGVSQSPRYKVTKRGQDVTLRCDPISSHATLYWYQQALGQGPEFLTYFNYEAQPDKSGLPSDRFSAERPEGSISTLTIQRTEQRDSAMYRCASSYAVTGELFFGEGSRLTVL.

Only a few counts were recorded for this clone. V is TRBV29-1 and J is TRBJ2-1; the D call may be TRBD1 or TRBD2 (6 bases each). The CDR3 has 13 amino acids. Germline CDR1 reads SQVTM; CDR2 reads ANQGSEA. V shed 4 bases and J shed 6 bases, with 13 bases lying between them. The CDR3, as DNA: TGCAGCGTTGCTCAGGGGCGGGGCAATGAGCAGTTCTTC. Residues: CSVAQGRGNEQFF.

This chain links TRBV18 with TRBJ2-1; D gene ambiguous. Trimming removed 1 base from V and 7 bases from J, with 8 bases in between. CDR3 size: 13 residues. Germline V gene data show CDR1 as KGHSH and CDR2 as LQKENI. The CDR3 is CASSPLLDNEQFF. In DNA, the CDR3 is TGTGCCAGCTCACCACTTTTAGATAATGAGCAGTTCTTC.

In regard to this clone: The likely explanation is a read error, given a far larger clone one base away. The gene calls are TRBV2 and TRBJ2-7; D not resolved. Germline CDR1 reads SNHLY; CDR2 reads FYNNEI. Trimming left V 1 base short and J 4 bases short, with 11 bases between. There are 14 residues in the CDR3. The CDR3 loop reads CASSEVVEQYEQYF. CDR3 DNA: TGTGCCAGCAGTGAAGTAGTGGAGCAATACGAGCAGTACTTC.

The DNA for the CDR3 is TGTGCCAGCAGCGTAGAGGGGAGGCCCGGCTACGAGCAGTACTTC. This codes for CASSVEGRPGYEQYF. The chain joins TRBV9 to TRBJ2-5; a weak D match, TRBD2 (6 bases). The end of the DNA fits TRBJ2-7 better, so the J call may be wrong. Germline V CDR1 and CDR2: SGDLS, YYNGEE. CDR3 size: 15 residues.

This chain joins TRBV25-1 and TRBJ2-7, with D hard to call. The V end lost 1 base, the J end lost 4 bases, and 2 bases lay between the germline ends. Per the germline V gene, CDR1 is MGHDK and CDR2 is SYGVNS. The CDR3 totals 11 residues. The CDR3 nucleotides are TGTGCCAGCAGTGAATTTTACGAGCAGTACTTC. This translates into CASSEFYEQYF.

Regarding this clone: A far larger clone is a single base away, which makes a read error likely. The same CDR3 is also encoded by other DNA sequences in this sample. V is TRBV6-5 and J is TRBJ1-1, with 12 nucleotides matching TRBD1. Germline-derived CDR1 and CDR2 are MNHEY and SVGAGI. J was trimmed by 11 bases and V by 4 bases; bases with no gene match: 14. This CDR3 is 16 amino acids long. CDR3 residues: CASSSTSGTGGLVAFF. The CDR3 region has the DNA TGTGCCAGCAGTTCCACCTCCGGGACAGGGGGCCTTGTGGCTTTCTTT.

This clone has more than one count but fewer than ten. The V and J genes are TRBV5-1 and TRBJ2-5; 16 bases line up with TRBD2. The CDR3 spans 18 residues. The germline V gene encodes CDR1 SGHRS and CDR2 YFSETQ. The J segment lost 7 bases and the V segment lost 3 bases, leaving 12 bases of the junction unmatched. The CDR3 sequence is CASSSPGLAGGYGWTQYF. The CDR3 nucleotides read TGCGCCAGCAGCTCACCGGGACTAGCGGGAGGGTACGGTTGGACCCAGTACTTC.

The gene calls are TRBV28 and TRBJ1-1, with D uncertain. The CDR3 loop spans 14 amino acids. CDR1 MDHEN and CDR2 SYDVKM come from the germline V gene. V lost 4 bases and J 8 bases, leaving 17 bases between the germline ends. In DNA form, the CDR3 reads TGTGCCAGCAGTTCGACTAGGAGGCCCATCGAAGCTTTCTTT. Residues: CASSSTRRPIEAFF.

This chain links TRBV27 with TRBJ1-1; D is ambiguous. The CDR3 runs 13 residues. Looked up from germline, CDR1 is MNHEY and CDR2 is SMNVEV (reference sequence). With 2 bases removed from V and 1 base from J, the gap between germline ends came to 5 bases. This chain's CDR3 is CASSLVKNTEAFF. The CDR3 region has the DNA TGTGCCAGCAGTTTAGTGAAGAACACTGAAGCTTTCTTT.

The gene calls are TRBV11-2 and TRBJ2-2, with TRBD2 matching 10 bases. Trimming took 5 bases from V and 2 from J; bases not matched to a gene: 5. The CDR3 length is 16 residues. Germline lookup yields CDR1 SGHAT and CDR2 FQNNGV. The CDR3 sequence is CASSPLAGSNTGELFF. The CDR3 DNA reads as TGTGCCAGCAGCCCACTAGCGGGAAGTAACACCGGGGAGCTGTTTTTT.

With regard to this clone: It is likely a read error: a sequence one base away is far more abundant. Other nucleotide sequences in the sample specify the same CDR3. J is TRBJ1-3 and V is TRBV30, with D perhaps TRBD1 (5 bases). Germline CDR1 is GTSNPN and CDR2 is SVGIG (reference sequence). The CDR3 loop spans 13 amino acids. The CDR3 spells CAQVGGFGNTIYF. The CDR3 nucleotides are TGTGCACAGGTGGGGGGATTTGGAAACACCATATATTTT.

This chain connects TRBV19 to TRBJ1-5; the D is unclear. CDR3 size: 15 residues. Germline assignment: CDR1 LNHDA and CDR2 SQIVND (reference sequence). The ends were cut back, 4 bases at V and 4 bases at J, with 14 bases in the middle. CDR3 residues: CASSNLDGMNQPQHF. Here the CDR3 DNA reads TGTGCCAGTAGTAATCTGGACGGTATGAATCAGCCCCAGCATTTT.

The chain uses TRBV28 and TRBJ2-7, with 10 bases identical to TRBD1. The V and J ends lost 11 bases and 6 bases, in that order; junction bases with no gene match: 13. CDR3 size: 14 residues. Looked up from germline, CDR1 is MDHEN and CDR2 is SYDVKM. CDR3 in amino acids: CAARATGGSREQYF. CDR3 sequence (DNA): TGTGCCGCCCGGGCGACAGGGGGCTCCCGCGAGCAGTACTTC.

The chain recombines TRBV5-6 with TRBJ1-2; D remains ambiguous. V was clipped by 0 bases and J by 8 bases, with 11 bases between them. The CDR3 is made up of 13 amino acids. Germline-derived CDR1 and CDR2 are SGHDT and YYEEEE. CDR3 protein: CASSLARARGYTF. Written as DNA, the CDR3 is TGTGCCAGCAGCTTGGCCCGGGCCCGGGGCTACACCTTC.

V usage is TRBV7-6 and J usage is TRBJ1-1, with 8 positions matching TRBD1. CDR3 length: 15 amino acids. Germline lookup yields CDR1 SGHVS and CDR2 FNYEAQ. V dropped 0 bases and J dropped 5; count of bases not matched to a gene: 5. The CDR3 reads CASSLAGRGQTEAFF. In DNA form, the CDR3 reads TGTGCCAGCAGCTTAGCGGGCAGGGGGCAGACTGAAGCTTTCTTT.

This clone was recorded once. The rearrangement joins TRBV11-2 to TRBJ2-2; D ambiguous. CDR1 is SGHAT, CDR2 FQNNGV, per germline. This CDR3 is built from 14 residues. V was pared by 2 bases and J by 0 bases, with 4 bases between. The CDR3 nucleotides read TGTGCCAGCAGCTTACCGCCGAACACCGGGGAGCTGTTTTTT. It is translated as CASSLPPNTGELFF.